The following is a TCR beta chain sequence with its context. What it recognizes is unknown. This sample stems from a study of T cell responses to AZD1222 COVID-19 vaccine. General observations from the study: Researchers report vaccine-associated CD4 TCRs spanning spike, with dominance at 160-218 and 743-854.

This CDR3 has 15 amino acids. Looked up from germline, CDR1 is KGHDR and CDR2 is SFDVKD. V was pared by 9 bases and J by 0 bases, with 7 bases of the junction left unmatched. Assay: immunoSEQ multiplex PCR; the TCRdb copy retains only in-frame clones and omits some. The data hold 90,000 to 120,000 clones, with about 83% observed a single time. This TCR was recovered from an adult in good health. The chain employs TRBV24-1 and TRBJ2-3; 8 nucleotides agree with TRBD2. Material: peripheral blood, obtained on day 0 of AZD1222 vaccination. The DNA for the CDR3 is TGTGCCACCGCTGGCGGGGGGCCCAGCACAGATACGCAGTATTTT. It specifies CATAGGGPSTDTQYF.